A selection of T cell receptor beta chains follows, all from one sample in a study of T-cell memory formation after mild COVID-19. One entry per CDR3 protein results from TCRdb running MiXCR on the 5' RACE reads. The data hold 260,000 or so distinct CDR3 sequences, with approximately 15% observed a single time. The sequenced material came from PBMCs or a T cell subset sorted from them (not recorded which). The receptor source for this set is a man between 18 and 29 years old who had mild COVID-19 (a few samples of this study predate the infection). Cell type and time point are not known. The CDR3 runs from the conserved cysteine through the conserved F or W. The D gene is left open where the match is weak. Size is stated for part of the rows, as once, few or many counts, or as a class when the clone is expanded.

abundance	v_gene	d_gene	j_gene	len	CDR3aa	CDR3nt
few	TRBV5-6	TRBD1	TRBJ1-2	13	CASSPDRDHGYTF	TGTGCCAGCAGCCCAGACAGGGACCATGGCTACACCTTC
NA	TRBV12-3/TRBV12-4	NA	TRBJ2-1	13	CATRRSGDNEQFF	TGTGCCACCCGGCGTTCTGGCGACAATGAGCAGTTCTTC
NA	TRBV27	TRBD2	TRBJ2-2	16	CASSSGLAGGPGELFF	TGTGCCAGCAGTTCAGGACTAGCGGGGGGGCCCGGGGAGCTGTTTTTT
few	TRBV11-3	NA	TRBJ1-5	18	CASALRGVDVPSNQPQHF	TGTGCCAGCGCGTTGAGGGGAGTGGACGTACCTAGCAATCAGCCCCAGCATTTT
few	TRBV9	NA	TRBJ2-7	15	CASSVQPSRSYEQYF	TGTGCCAGCAGTGTCCAGCCTTCCCGCTCCTACGAGCAGTACTTC
many	TRBV5-1	NA	TRBJ1-2	14	CASSRGIRSGGYTF	TGCGCCAGCAGCCGGGGGATCCGAAGTGGGGGCTACACCTTC
once	TRBV4-2	NA	TRBJ1-5	14	CASSQGESNQPQHF	TGTGCCAGCAGCCAAGGTGAGAGCAATCAGCCCCAGCATTTT
NA	TRBV27	NA	TRBJ2-7	14	CASSLGGAIYEQYF	TGTGCCAGCAGTTTAGGCGGGGCGATCTACGAGCAGTACTTC
NA	TRBV12-3/TRBV12-4	NA	TRBJ2-7	14	CASRREGQTYEQYF	TGTGCCAGCAGAAGGGAGGGACAGACCTACGAGCAGTACTTC
NA	TRBV6-5	NA	TRBJ1-3	14	CASSAREAGNTIYF	TGTGCCAGCAGCGCCCGGGAAGCTGGAAACACCATATATTTT
NA	TRBV4-3	TRBD1	TRBJ2-7	17	CASSQEAVTGTGSEQYF	TGCGCCAGCAGCCAAGAAGCCGTGACCGGGACAGGGAGCGAGCAGTACTTC
NA	TRBV6-2/TRBV6-3	NA	TRBJ1-1	15	CASSYGQGMNTEAFF	TGTGCCAGCAGTTACGGTCAGGGCATGAACACTGAAGCTTTCTTT
NA	TRBV7-2	TRBD2	TRBJ2-5	15	CASSFDRGGGETQYF	TGTGCCAGCAGCTTTGATCGCGGGGGAGGAGAGACCCAGTACTTC
NA	TRBV5-1	TRBD1	TRBJ2-7	15	CASSDPGQAAYEQYF	TGCGCCAGCAGCGATCCGGGACAGGCGGCCTACGAGCAGTACTTC
few	TRBV5-1	NA	TRBJ2-2	15	CASSLQAGSTGELFF	TGCGCCAGCAGCTTGCAGGCAGGGAGCACCGGGGAGCTGTTTTTT
NA	TRBV28	TRBD1	TRBJ1-1	17	CASSSPHGTGESPEAFF	TGTGCCAGCAGTTCCCCTCATGGGACAGGGGAGTCCCCTGAAGCTTTCTTT
NA	TRBV4-2	NA	TRBJ1-2	15	CASSLKQGISYGYTF	TGTGCCAGCAGCCTAAAACAGGGAATTAGCTATGGCTACACCTTC
NA	TRBV12-3/TRBV12-4	TRBD2	TRBJ2-5	15	CASSGKGLAEETQYF	TGTGCCAGCAGTGGGAAGGGACTAGCGGAAGAGACCCAGTACTTC
NA	TRBV20-1	TRBD1	TRBJ1-5	14	CSARTGELGQPQHF	TGCAGTGCTAGAACAGGGGAACTGGGTCAGCCCCAGCATTTT
few	TRBV11-2	NA	TRBJ2-1	16	CASSRRDSYSYNEQFF	TGTGCCAGCAGCCGAAGGGATAGTTACTCCTACAATGAGCAGTTCTTC
NA	TRBV29-1	NA	TRBJ2-1	14	CSVGGRNSYNEQFF	TGCAGCGTTGGCGGACGGAACTCCTACAATGAGCAGTTCTTC
NA	TRBV7-6	NA	TRBJ2-2	15	CASTPQGGASGELFF	TGTGCCAGCACCCCTCAGGGGGGGGCATCCGGGGAGCTGTTTTTT
NA	TRBV6-5	NA	TRBJ1-2	15	CASSYADSSNYGYTF	TGTGCCAGCAGTTACGCCGACAGCTCTAACTATGGCTACACCTTC
NA	TRBV7-2	NA	TRBJ1-1	16	CASSPRGSGYGTEAFF	TGTGCCAGCAGCCCTAGGGGGTCGGGGTACGGCACTGAAGCTTTCTTT
few	TRBV20-1	NA	TRBJ1-5	15	CSARVGGAAGQPQHF	TGCAGTGCTAGAGTGGGGGGCGCAGCGGGTCAGCCCCAGCATTTT
many	TRBV3-1	NA	TRBJ1-1	15	CASSPMGSYGTEAFF	TGTGCCAGCAGCCCCATGGGTTCGTATGGCACTGAAGCTTTCTTT
NA	TRBV10-3	NA	TRBJ2-4	13	CAISQKTDNIQYF	TGTGCCATCAGCCAGAAGACAGATAACATTCAGTACTTC
NA	TRBV4-2	NA	TRBJ2-7	11	CASSQEGGQYF	TGTGCCAGCAGCCAAGAAGGCGGGCAGTACTTC
few	TRBV19	NA	TRBJ1-4	15	CASSSKGNRVEKLFF	TGTGCCAGTAGTTCAAAGGGAAACAGGGTCGAAAAACTGTTTTTT
many	TRBV5-1	NA	TRBJ2-1	12	CASSFLGNEQFF	TGCGCCAGCAGCTTTCTCGGCAATGAGCAGTTCTTC
few	TRBV10-3	TRBD1	TRBJ1-2	15	CAITGGVGTGGGYTF	TGTGCCATCACCGGAGGAGTGGGGACAGGGGGTGGCTACACCTTC
NA	TRBV5-1	TRBD2	TRBJ2-1	17	CASSAPSLAGGYNEQFF	TGCGCCAGCAGCGCACCGTCGCTAGCGGGGGGGTACAATGAGCAGTTCTTC
few	TRBV12-3/TRBV12-4	TRBD1	TRBJ1-4	17	CASSWTGLWGTNEKLFF	TGTGCCAGCAGTTGGACAGGCTTATGGGGCACTAATGAAAAACTGTTTTTT
few	TRBV29-1	NA	TRBJ2-3	11	CSVSGGDTQYF	TGCAGCGTCTCAGGCGGGGATACGCAGTATTTT
NA	TRBV7-8	NA	TRBJ2-3	16	CASSLVSRTSTDTQYF	TGTGCCAGCAGCTTAGTATCCCGCACTAGCACAGATACGCAGTATTTT
many	TRBV3-1	NA	TRBJ2-1	15	CASSQGGEGYNEQFF	TGTGCCAGCAGCCAGGGGGGAGAAGGGTACAATGAGCAGTTCTTC
NA	TRBV20-1	NA	TRBJ2-7	16	CSASFRGGLSGNEQYF	TGCAGTGCTAGCTTTAGGGGGGGCCTTTCGGGAAACGAGCAGTACTTC
few	TRBV5-1	NA	TRBJ1-1	14	CASSFEEGGTEAFF	TGCGCCAGCAGCTTTGAGGAGGGGGGCACTGAAGCTTTCTTT
few	TRBV6-2/TRBV6-3	NA	TRBJ2-1	15	CASSYPSDSHNEQFF	TGTGCCAGCAGTTACCCCTCAGACAGTCACAATGAGCAGTTCTTC
NA	TRBV6-6	NA	TRBJ2-3	11	CASKVTDTQYF	TGTGCCAGCAAAGTCACAGATACGCAGTATTTT
few	TRBV2	TRBD2	TRBJ2-1	16	CASSDPSGGQYNEQFF	TGTGCCAGCAGTGATCCTAGCGGGGGGCAATACAATGAGCAGTTCTTC
few	TRBV7-8	NA	TRBJ2-7	15	CASSLTRGAAYEQYF	TGTGCCAGCAGCTTAACCAGGGGGGCCGCCTACGAGCAGTACTTC
NA	TRBV7-9	TRBD1	TRBJ2-1	12	CASSLRDREQFF	TGTGCCAGCAGCCTCCGGGACAGGGAGCAGTTCTTC
many	TRBV5-1	NA	TRBJ2-3	15	CASSQMRHFTDTQYF	TGCGCCAGCAGCCAAATGCGTCACTTCACAGATACGCAGTATTTT
NA	TRBV20-1	TRBD1	TRBJ2-1	14	CSARQGSSYNEQFF	TGCAGTGCCCGACAGGGCAGCTCCTACAATGAGCAGTTCTTC
many	TRBV5-1	TRBD1	TRBJ2-7	16	CASSLKGQAYSYEQYF	TGCGCCAGCAGCTTGAAGGGACAGGCCTACTCCTACGAGCAGTACTTC
few	TRBV25-1	TRBD1	TRBJ2-3	15	CASATSGQGPDTQYF	TGTGCCAGTGCTACCTCGGGACAGGGGCCAGATACGCAGTATTTT
few	TRBV6-5	TRBD1	TRBJ2-1	13	CATRQGNGNEQFF	TGTGCCACCCGACAGGGTAACGGGAATGAGCAGTTCTTC
NA	TRBV9	TRBD1	TRBJ2-7	15	CASSAGQGGFYEQYF	TGTGCCAGCAGCGCTGGACAGGGGGGTTTTTACGAGCAGTACTTC
NA	TRBV5-1	NA	TRBJ2-3	14	CASRLEQREDTQYF	TGCGCCAGCAGATTGGAACAGAGGGAAGATACGCAGTATTTT
NA	TRBV30	TRBD2	TRBJ2-3	14	CACPSGGGADTQYF	TGTGCCTGTCCGTCGGGAGGGGGGGCGGATACGCAGTATTTT
NA	TRBV12-3/TRBV12-4	NA	TRBJ1-1	16	CASSLGDAGFYPEAFF	TGTGCCAGCAGTTTAGGGGACGCCGGGTTTTACCCTGAAGCTTTCTTT